This T cell receptor beta chain stems from a study of control samples from healthy donors and cancer patients. Profiling relied on immunoSEQ multiplex PCR, and the TCRdb table lists in-frame clones only, not all of them. The table lists 120,000 to 150,000 clones, around 90% of them singletons. The CDR3 totals 13 residues. Trimming took 4 bases from V and 8 from J; bases not matched to a gene: 6. Germline values: CDR1 KGHDR, CDR2 SFDVKD. Sample: blood. This chain joins TRBV24-1 and TRBJ1-2, with TRBD1 matching 7 bases. The TCR comes from a man younger than 45 in good health. The CDR3 region is CATSDRTGSGYTF. CDR3 nucleotides: TGTGCCACCAGTGACAGGACAGGATCCGGCTACACCTTC.